A single sample gave rise to the 26 T cell receptor beta chains below, sequenced in a study of T cells in Graves' hyperthyroidism and ophthalmopathy. Amplified regions were TCR beta CDR3 sequences from RNA transcripts. The study used the HTBI primer set for a first-round RT-PCR of the TCR CDR3. TCRdb analysed the multiplex PCR reads with MiXCR anew, one entry per CDR3 protein. The table records 350,000 to 400,000 distinct CDR3 sequences, less than 20% of them present only once. The sequencing input was blood. These receptors originate from a man between 18 and 35 years old with Graves' ophthalmopathy.

This clonotype turned up a few times. The genes are TRBV12-3 or TRBV12-4 and TRBJ1-4; unclear D gene. The CDR3 length is 13 residues. Between the trimmed V and J ends, which lost 2 bases and 5 bases, there was a span of 6 bases. In nucleotides, the CDR3 is TGTGCCAGCAGTTTACAGCAAAATGAAAAACTGTTTTTT. Its protein is CASSLQQNEKLFF.

At least ten counts were recorded for this clonotype. This rearrangement joins TRBV20-1 to TRBJ1-1; D remains unclear. The CDR3 spans 12 residues. Germline loops: CDR1 DFQATT, CDR2 SNEGSKA (reference sequence). Trimming took 6 bases from V and 2 from J, leaving 10 bases between them. CDR3 nucleotide sequence: TGCAGTGCCTGGTCCACCAACACTGAAGCTTTCTTT. Residues: CSAWSTNTEAFF.

V gene TRBV11-2 combines with J gene TRBJ2-7; D call uncertain. The V gene's germline CDR1 is SGHAT and CDR2 FQNNGV. The V and J ends lost 5 bases and 6 bases respectively, with 11 bases between them. CDR3 length: 12 residues. The CDR3 loop reads CASSQVSREQYF. The CDR3, as DNA: TGTGCCAGCAGCCAAGTCTCGCGCGAGCAGTACTTC.

This clonotype came up many times. The V call is TRBV3-1, the J call TRBJ1-1, with D maybe TRBD1 (5 bases). V shed 2 bases and J shed 8 bases, with 6 bases lying between them. CDR1 and CDR2 (germline): LGHDT, YNNKEL (reference sequence). This CDR3 region has 11 residues. The DNA of the CDR3 is TGTGCCAGCAGCCAAAAGGGGGAAGCTTTCTTT. Encoded protein: CASSQKGEAFF. The full variable domain, its missing parts supplied by reference TRBV3-1 and TRBJ1-1, is DTAVSQTPKYLVTQMGNDKSIKCEQNLGHDTMYWYKQDSKKFLKIMFSYNNKELIINETVPNRFSPKSPDKAHLNLHINSLELGDSAVYFCASSQKGEAFFGQGTRLTVV.

There are many counts of this clonotype. The CDR3 DNA is TGTGCCAGCAGCGCAGAAATGGGGGCTTTCTTT. Translating it yields CASSAEMGAFF. The chain couples TRBV7-8 to TRBJ1-1; no clear D. V dropped 5 bases and J dropped 11 bases, with 12 bases sitting between them. This CDR3 is built from 11 residues. Germline V gene lookup returns CDR1 SGHVS and CDR2 FQNEAQ.

This clonotype occurred many times. The gene calls are TRBV20-1 and TRBJ2-5; TRBD2 might be the D (7 bases). Germline CDR1 DFQATT, CDR2 SNEGSKA (reference sequence). The CDR3 totals 14 residues. Trimming removed 5 bases from V and 2 bases from J, with 15 bases in between. CDR3 bases: TGCAGTGCTGGGGGGGCCGCCGAACAAGAGACCCAGTACTTC. Its translation is CSAGGAAEQETQYF.

This clonotype was counted many times. V usage is TRBV20-1 and J usage is TRBJ1-6, with TRBD1 matching over 7 bases. CDR3 length: 17 amino acids. From germline, CDR1 is DFQATT and CDR2 SNEGSKA (reference sequence). J was trimmed by 3 bases and V by 1 base; bases with no gene match: 9. In DNA, the CDR3 is TGCAGTGCTAGAGTTGGGCAGGGGGGCGACTATAATTCACCCCTCCACTTT. Protein: CSARVGQGGDYNSPLHF.

This clonotype was seen only a few times. This sequence joins TRBV20-1 and TRBJ1-5, with D unclear. CDR1 is DFQATT and CDR2 is SNEGSKA in the germline V gene (reference sequence). V lost 6 bases, J lost 1 base, and 7 bases lay in between. This CDR3 is 12 amino acids long. CDR3 in amino acids: CSATASNQPQHF. In DNA, the CDR3 is TGCAGTGCCACAGCCAGCAATCAGCCCCAGCATTTT.

This clonotype came up many times. V gene TRBV2 combines with J gene TRBJ1-5; 7 bases are a match to TRBD1. V gave up 5 bases and J gave up 4 bases; unmatched junction bases: 8. The CDR3 consists of 15 residues. Germline V gene data show CDR1 as SNHLY and CDR2 as FYNNEI. This CDR3 reads CASSIQGLANQPQHF. Here the CDR3 DNA reads TGTGCCAGCAGTATACAGGGGCTGGCGAATCAGCCCCAGCATTTT.

The table lists this clonotype with many counts. The chain links TRBV12-3 or TRBV12-4 to TRBJ2-7, with TRBD1 as a possible D gene (6 bases). The CDR3 totals 15 residues. The V end was cut by 5 bases, the J end by 3 bases, with 17 bases between. As DNA, the CDR3 is TGTGCCAGCAGTCCCCTAGGGGGAAAGAACTACGAGCAGTACTTC. Translating gives CASSPLGGKNYEQYF.

This clonotype was observed a handful of times. V usage is TRBV4-1 and J usage is TRBJ1-1; possible D gene TRBD1, 5 bases. V shed 2 bases and J shed 3 bases, with 10 bases lying between them. This CDR3 region has 14 residues. Per the germline V gene, CDR1 is MGHRA and CDR2 is YSYEKL. CDR3 nucleotide sequence: TGCGCCAGCAGCCAACCCCAGGGATACACTGAAGCTTTCTTT. Residues: CASSQPQGYTEAFF.

This clonotype appeared a single time. The chain couples TRBV6-2 or TRBV6-3 to TRBJ2-5; D remains unclear. Trimming left V 2 bases short and J 5 bases short, with 15 bases between. CDR3 length: 15 residues. Germline lookup yields CDR1 MNHEY and CDR2 SVGEGT. CDR3 amino acids: CASSYDGPPGETQYF. CDR3 nucleotide sequence: TGTGCCAGCAGTTACGACGGCCCCCCGGGCGAGACCCAGTACTTC.

The table lists this clonotype with many counts. This sequence joins TRBV6-1 and TRBJ2-2, with a weak D call TRBD1 (5 bases). V shed 10 bases and J shed 0 bases, with 30 bases lying between them. This CDR3 has 20 amino acids. From germline, CDR1 is MNHNS and CDR2 SASEGT. CDR3 in amino acids: CANAVGHTYGTAANTGELFF. In DNA form, the CDR3 reads TGTGCCAACGCCGTGGGGCATACGTACGGCACCGCCGCGAACACCGGGGAGCTGTTTTTT.

The genes are TRBV2 and TRBJ2-6, with a weak D call TRBD1 (5 bases). The CDR3 loop spans 16 amino acids. The germline V gene has CDR1 SNHLY and CDR2 FYNNEI. Trimming took off 6 bases at V and 1 base at J, with 13 bases between the two ends. This CDR3 reads CASSAPQGSGANVLTF. The CDR3 DNA is TGTGCCAGCAGCGCACCCCAGGGTTCTGGGGCCAACGTCCTGACTTTC.

This clonotype was seen ten or more times. This sequence joins TRBV27 and TRBJ1-1, with D possibly matching TRBD1 (6 bases). The length of the CDR3 is 14 residues. The V and J ends lost 6 bases and 1 base respectively, with 12 bases between them. Germline V gene data show CDR1 as MNHEY and CDR2 as SMNVEV (reference sequence). The CDR3 is CASRGTRGNTEAFF. CDR3 in DNA: TGTGCCAGCAGAGGGACCAGGGGGAACACTGAAGCTTTCTTT.

This sequence joins TRBV28 and TRBJ2-1; the match to TRBD1 covers 9 bases. This CDR3 spans 15 amino acids. Germline CDR1 reads MDHEN; CDR2 reads SYDVKM. V lost 4 bases to trimming and J lost 6 bases; unmatched junction nucleotides: 7. The CDR3 nucleotides read TGTGCCAGCAGTTCGGCCGGACAGGGGAGCAATGAGCAGTTCTTC. It specifies CASSSAGQGSNEQFF.

As to this clonotype: Its ends do not fully match the called genes, so a read error is possible. The chain couples TRBV3-1 to TRBJ2-7, with D possibly being TRBD1 or TRBD2 (5 bases each). The CDR3 sequence is 12 residues long. Germline lookup yields CDR1 LGHDT and CDR2 YNNKEL (reference sequence). The CDR3 nucleotides read TGTGCCGGCAGCCAAGGTGGGGGCGAGCAGTACTTC. This translates into CAGSQGGGEQYF.

The chain recombines TRBV6-4 with TRBJ2-6, with no clear D. Germline V gene data show CDR1 as MRHNA and CDR2 as SNTAGT. CDR3 length: 16 amino acids. The ends were cut back, 8 bases at V and 5 bases at J, with 19 bases in the middle. CDR3 coding DNA: TGTGCCAGCTTGGCCCCCCCCGCGCGTAGGGCCAACGTCCTGACTTTC. This codes for CASLAPPARRANVLTF.

This clonotype was seen ten or more times. This chain uses TRBV7-9 with TRBJ2-5; TRBD2 agrees at 7 bases. Per germline, CDR1 SEHNR and CDR2 FQNEAQ (reference sequence). This CDR3 region has 15 residues. V shed 1 base, J shed 1 base, and the junction held 3 bases outside the gene matches. The chain's CDR3 is CASSLGAGSQETQYF. DNA of the CDR3: TGTGCCAGCAGCTTAGGAGCGGGGAGCCAAGAGACCCAGTACTTC.

With respect to this clonotype: Since a much larger clone is just one base distant, this may be a read error. This chain uses TRBV2 with TRBJ2-2; D ambiguous. The CDR3 has 12 amino acids. V was trimmed by 6 bases and J by 6 bases, leaving 8 bases between them. Germline V gene lookup returns CDR1 SNHLY and CDR2 FYNNEI. CDR3 protein: CASSAHAGELFF. DNA for the CDR3: TGTGCCAGCAGCGCCCACGCCGGGGAGCTGTTTTTT. Full variable domain (rest looked up from reference TRBV2 and TRBJ2-2): EPEVTQTPSHQVTQMGQEVILRCVPISNHLYFYWYRQILGQKVEFLVSFYNNEISEKSEIFDDQFSVERPDGSNFTLKIRSTKLEDSAMYFCASSAHAGELFFGEGSRLTVL.

This clonotype was recorded at least ten times. This chain connects TRBV2 to TRBJ1-1, with a weak D call TRBD1 (6 bases). Looked up from germline, CDR1 is SNHLY and CDR2 is FYNNEI. CDR3 size: 17 residues. Trimming stripped 6 bases from V and 1 base from J, with 21 bases between. The CDR3 nucleotides read TGTGCCAGCAGGCCTAAGTTGACGGGACAATGGAACACTGAAGCTTTCTTT. It is translated as CASRPKLTGQWNTEAFF.

This clonotype was observed at least ten times. The rearrangement links TRBV27 to TRBJ2-1, with unresolved D. Trimming cost V 4 bases and J 0 bases, with 19 bases left between them. Germline lookup yields CDR1 MNHEY and CDR2 SMNVEV (reference sequence). The CDR3 is made up of 18 amino acids. The CDR3 sequence: CASSSSRVHLISYNEQFF. CDR3 nucleotides: TGTGCCAGCAGTTCTTCCCGGGTCCACCTCATCTCCTACAATGAGCAGTTCTTC.

The J gene is TRBJ2-5, the V gene TRBV19; no clear D. The V and J ends lost 5 bases and 0 bases respectively, with 7 bases between them. The CDR3 runs 13 residues. The germline gives CDR1 LNHDA, CDR2 SQIVND (reference sequence). CDR3 bases: TGTGCCAGTAGTGGATCGTACCAAGAGACCCAGTACTTC. Translation: CASSGSYQETQYF. Supplemented by reference TRBV19 and TRBJ2-5, the full variable domain reads DGGITQSPKYLFRKEGQNVTLSCEQNLNHDAMYWYRQDPGQGLRLIYYSQIVNDFQKGDIAEGYSVSREKKESFPLTVTSAQKNPTAFYLCASSGSYQETQYFGPGTRLLVL.

V and J are TRBV6-1 and TRBJ2-5; D possibly corresponds to TRBD1 (6 bases). The length of the CDR3 is 16 residues. Germline V gene data show CDR1 as MNHNS and CDR2 as SASEGT. The germline V and J ends were trimmed by 5 bases and 0 bases, with 16 bases remaining between them. The CDR3: CASSLWIRTDQETQYF. The CDR3 nucleotides read TGTGCCAGCAGTCTTTGGATCAGGACAGACCAAGAGACCCAGTACTTC.

This clonotype was seen repeatedly, ten times or more. The V call is TRBV7-9, the J call TRBJ1-1; TRBD1 aligns across 7 bases. CDR3 length equals 14 residues. Germline CDR1 is SEHNR and CDR2 is FQNEAQ (reference sequence). Germline trimming cut 4 bases from V and 2 bases from J; bases unmatched to any gene: 4. CDR3 in DNA: TGTGCCAGCAGCTCCGACAGGGTAAACACTGAAGCTTTCTTT. The encoded protein is CASSSDRVNTEAFF. The whole variable domain, filled in from reference TRBV7-9 and TRBJ1-1, reads DTGVSQNPRHKITKRGQNVTFRCDPISEHNRLYWYRQTLGQGPEFLTYFQNEAQLEKSRLLSDRFSAERPKGSFSTLEIQRTEQGDSAMYLCASSSDRVNTEAFFGQGTRLTVV.

This clonotype was counted many times. This sequence joins TRBV27 and TRBJ2-1; possibly TRBD2 for D (5 bases). Germline CDR1 reads MNHEY; CDR2 reads SMNVEV (reference sequence). The V end lost 3 bases, the J end lost 5 bases, and 14 bases lay between the germline ends. The CDR3 runs to 15 residues. CDR3 in DNA: TGTGCCAGCAGTTTTATCCCTACGGGAAACAATGAGCAGTTCTTC. Residues: CASSFIPTGNNEQFF.